This passage covers 32 T cell receptor beta chains from one sample sequenced in a study of shared clonotypes between healthy human individuals. Clones were sequenced by immunoSEQ multiplex PCR, and TCRdb holds only the in-frame ones, with some missing. Among 75,000 to 100,000 clones listed, approximately 51% were seen once. Source material: PBMCs. The receptor set was obtained from a middle-aged woman in good health. Some clones in this sample may be carry-over from other donors' samples.

As regards this clone: With a much larger clone just one base away, this may be a read error. This chain uses TRBV30 with TRBJ1-3; D is unclear. CDR1 is GTSNPN, CDR2 SVGIG, per germline (reference sequence). The CDR3 is 12 amino acids. The CDR3 sequence is CAWNPSGNAIYF. The CDR3 DNA follows: TGTGCCTGGAACCCAAGCGGAAACGCCATATATTTT. Full variable domain (outside the CDR3, taken from reference TRBV30 and TRBJ1-3): SQTIHQWPATLVQPVGSPLSLECTVEGTSNPNLYWYRQAAGRGLQLLFYSVGIGQISSEVPQNLSASRPQDRQFILSSKKLLLSDSGFYLCAWNPSGNAIYFGEGSWLTVV.

This chain joins TRBV29-1 and TRBJ2-3, with D tentatively TRBD1 or TRBD2 (7 bases each). CDR1 and CDR2 from the germline V gene are SQVTM and ANQGSEA. The CDR3 consists of 16 residues. Trimming took 5 bases from V and 0 from J, leaving 18 bases between them. CDR3 loop: CSVLGGGQLSTDTQYF. The CDR3 bases are TGCAGCGTTTTGGGAGGGGGCCAGCTTAGCACAGATACGCAGTATTTT.

This clone was seen a single time. The chain employs TRBV18 and TRBJ2-4, with a possible D match to TRBD1 (6 bases). Trimming left V 4 bases short and J 8 bases short, with 15 bases between. The germline V gene encodes CDR1 KGHSH and CDR2 LQKENI. The CDR3 runs to 14 residues. The CDR3 coding sequence is TGTGCCAGCTCACTCTCACCACAGGGAGACATTCAGTACTTC. This gives the protein CASSLSPQGDIQYF.

V usage is TRBV28 and J usage is TRBJ2-7, with D unresolved. The CDR3 contains 13 residues. Looked up from germline, CDR1 is MDHEN and CDR2 is SYDVKM. The V and J ends lost 5 bases and 7 bases respectively, with 15 bases between them. CDR3 protein: CASSPMGRREQYF. In nucleotides, the CDR3 is TGTGCCAGCAGTCCCATGGGCCGCAGGGAGCAGTACTTC.

This rearrangement joins TRBV28 to TRBJ2-5, with TRBD2 matching over 7 bases. The last part of the DNA fits TRBJ2-7 better; the J call may be wrong. This CDR3 is built from 18 residues. Germline V gives CDR1 MDHEN, CDR2 SYDVKM. For the CDR3, the DNA is TGTGCCAGCAGTTTAAGCGGGACTTTCACATTTAACACCTACGAGCAGTACTTC. Translation: CASSLSGTFTFNTYEQYF.

The gene calls are TRBV30 and TRBJ2-7; 9 positions agree with TRBD2. The CDR3 length is 13 residues. Germline CDR1 reads GTSNPN; CDR2 reads SVGIG (reference sequence). V lost 5 bases and J lost 3; bases outside the gene matches: 5. The CDR3 DNA reads TGTGCCTGGGGAAGACTAGCGGTCTACGAGCAGTACTTC. Protein sequence: CAWGRLAVYEQYF.

This chain joins TRBV7-6 and TRBJ2-5; D is perhaps TRBD2 (6 bases). Germline lookup yields CDR1 SGHVS and CDR2 FNYEAQ. The CDR3 runs to 13 residues. The germline V and J ends were trimmed by 1 base and 11 bases, with 14 bases remaining between them. In DNA form, the CDR3 reads TGTGCCAGCAGCTTAGGGGGCCCGGGGGAGCAGTACTTC. It encodes CASSLGGPGEQYF.

The chain couples TRBV6-1 to TRBJ1-5, with D perhaps TRBD1 (6 bases). Trimming cost V 2 bases and J 5 bases, with 10 bases left between them. The V gene's germline CDR1 is MNHNS and CDR2 SASEGT. The length of the CDR3 is 14 residues. In DNA form, the CDR3 reads TGTGCCAGCAGTGAATTGGACAGCGATCAGCCCCAGCATTTT. Protein product: CASSELDSDQPQHF.

This clone showed up many times. This rearrangement joins TRBV30 to TRBJ2-5; D not resolved. The DNA matches TRBJ2-7 better at its end, which makes the J call doubtful. The CDR3 totals 15 residues. Germline loops: CDR1 GTSNPN, CDR2 SVGIG (reference sequence). The CDR3 coding sequence is TGTGCCTTAGCCTTGGACCAGATAGTGGCCTACGAGCAGTACTTC. This translates into CALALDQIVAYEQYF.

V and J are TRBV5-4 and TRBJ2-3; D may be TRBD2 (5 bases). The germline V gene encodes CDR1 SGHNT and CDR2 YYREEE (reference sequence). Trimming cost V 7 bases and J 2 bases, with 17 bases left between them. This CDR3 comprises 15 residues. CDR3 sequence reads: CASGADGGDTDTQYF. The CDR3 DNA reads as TGTGCCAGCGGAGCGGACGGCGGAGACACAGATACGCAGTATTTT.

The chain employs TRBV5-1 and TRBJ1-2, with D hard to call. Germline values: CDR1 SGHRS, CDR2 YFSETQ. This CDR3 has 14 residues. V was clipped by 0 bases and J by 2 bases, with 8 bases between them. In DNA, the CDR3 is TGCGCCAGCAGCTTGGAAAGAGAAAACTATGGCTACACCTTC. This codes for CASSLERENYGYTF.

This chain connects TRBV29-1 to TRBJ2-5, with 10 positions matching TRBD2. The DNA end lines up better with TRBJ2-7; the J call may be wrong. CDR1 and CDR2 (germline): SQVTM, ANQGSEA. This CDR3 has 13 residues. CDR3 in amino acids: CSVAGLANYEQYF. CDR3 bases: TGCAGCGTCGCGGGACTAGCGAACTACGAGCAGTACTTC.

With regard to this clone: A read error may be the cause here, since a much bigger clone is one base away. The V gene is TRBV6-6, the J gene TRBJ2-2; D is perhaps TRBD2 (5 bases). Germline V gene data show CDR1 as MNHNY and CDR2 as SVGAGI (reference sequence). The CDR3 has 13 amino acids. The CDR3 loop is CASHASNTGELSF. The CDR3 DNA reads as TGTGCCAGCCATGCTTCGAACACCGGGGAGCTGTCTTTT.

This chain's CDR3 is CASSPEIWGRASLGTQYF. CDR3 DNA sequence: TGTGCCAGCAGCCCGGAAATCTGGGGACGCGCCAGTCTGGGGACCCAGTACTTC. The chain combines TRBV7-2 with TRBJ2-5, with D possibly called TRBD1 or TRBD2 (5 bases each). Trimming took 5 bases from V and 7 from J, leaving 29 bases between them. The CDR3 is 18 residues long. Germline lookup yields CDR1 SGHTA and CDR2 FQGNSA.

This clone was counted many times. The rearrangement links TRBV23-1 to TRBJ1-4, with D perhaps TRBD1 (5 bases). TRBV23-1 falls under the ORF class, with uncertain function. Trimming stripped 4 bases from V and 3 bases from J, with 9 bases between. The CDR3 spans 14 residues. CDR3 bases: TGCGCCAGCAGTCTTATGACAGCTAATGAAAAACTGTTTTTT. It codes for CASSLMTANEKLFF.

This clone was found a few times. V and J are TRBV7-2 and TRBJ2-5; the D is unclear. CDR1 and CDR2 from the germline V gene are SGHTA and FQGNSA. The CDR3 sequence is 12 residues long. Between the trimmed V and J ends, which lost 3 bases and 1 base, there was a span of 3 bases. The CDR3 region is CASSFGQETQYF. The CDR3 DNA follows: TGTGCCAGCAGCTTCGGCCAAGAGACCCAGTACTTC.

The chain has TRBV19 and TRBJ1-4, with D maybe TRBD1 (6 bases). V lost 8 bases and J lost 0, with 22 bases in between. Per the germline V gene, CDR1 is LNHDA and CDR2 is SQIVND (reference sequence). CDR3 length equals 18 residues. CDR3 region: CASRETRTAGATNEKLFF. In nucleotides, the CDR3 is TGTGCCAGTCGGGAGACAAGGACAGCGGGGGCAACTAATGAAAAACTGTTTTTT.

In this sample, this clone turned up many times. This chain uses TRBV6-4 with TRBJ2-1, with D perhaps being TRBD1 or TRBD2 (6 bases each). This CDR3 has 14 amino acids. Germline V gene data show CDR1 as MRHNA and CDR2 as SNTAGT. With 2 bases removed from V and 7 bases from J, the gap between germline ends came to 12 bases. In nucleotides, the CDR3 is TGTGCCAGCAGTGACGGGGGCGGAGGGAATGAGCAGTTCTTC. Translated, it gives CASSDGGGGNEQFF.

This chain connects TRBV4-3 to TRBJ2-4, with 7 bases fitting TRBD2. Germline loops: CDR1 LGHNA, CDR2 YSLEER. The CDR3 sequence is 14 residues long. After removal of 6 bases from V and 6 bases from J, the junction contained 8 bases not matched to a gene. The CDR3 nucleotides read TGCGCCAGCAGTCTTACCGGGGGGACAAACATTCAGTACTTC. It specifies CASSLTGGTNIQYF.

The J gene is TRBJ1-3, the V gene TRBV6-1; D ambiguous. The CDR3 is 16 amino acids. V was cut by 1 base and J by 1 base, with 11 bases left in between. The germline gives CDR1 MNHNS, CDR2 SASEGT. The CDR3 sequence: CASSEGHTNSGNTIYF. In nucleotides, the CDR3 is TGTGCCAGCAGTGAAGGACATACAAATTCTGGAAACACCATATATTTT.

In DNA, the CDR3 is TGTGCCAGCAGCTTATTTGGCAGGCCGAACACTGAAGCTTTCTTT. The encoded protein is CASSLFGRPNTEAFF. V usage is TRBV7-9 and J usage is TRBJ1-1; no reliable D call. CDR3 length equals 15 residues. Germline values: CDR1 SEHNR, CDR2 FQNEAQ (reference sequence). The V end was cut by 2 bases, the J end by 1 base, with 11 bases between.

The chain combines TRBV6-5 with TRBJ2-1; D unclear. V dropped 3 bases and J dropped 9 bases, with 15 bases sitting between them. Germline CDR1 reads MNHEY; CDR2 reads SVGAGI. This CDR3 spans 14 amino acids. Here the CDR3 DNA reads TGTGCCAGCAGTTATATTGAGTCTTCGTCTGAGCAGTTCTTC. Translation gives CASSYIESSSEQFF.

The chain couples TRBV29-1 to TRBJ1-2, with 10 nucleotides matching TRBD1. The germline V gene has CDR1 SQVTM and CDR2 ANQGSEA. Trimming took 8 bases from V and 10 from J; bases not matched to a gene: 7. The length of the CDR3 is 11 residues. CDR3 DNA: TGCAGCACCTGGGACAGGGGAAACTACACCTTC. Encoded protein: CSTWDRGNYTF.

Points on this clone: Being one base from a much bigger clone, this may be a read error. The chain is built from TRBV5-1 and TRBJ1-2; 7 bases are shared with TRBD1. This CDR3 has 14 residues. Germline CDR1 is SGHRS and CDR2 is YFSETQ. The CDR3 nucleotides read TGCGCCAGCAGCTTGGCCCGGGACAGTGATGGCTACATCTTC. This codes for CASSLARDSDGYIF.

This chain links TRBV6-1 with TRBJ2-5; D call uncertain. Trimming stripped 7 bases from V and 5 bases from J, with 20 bases between. The CDR3 contains 15 residues. The germline CDR1 and CDR2 sequences are MNHNS and SASEGT. The CDR3 is CASIGVRSSEETQYF. The CDR3 DNA follows: TGTGCCAGCATAGGAGTTAGGTCCTCGGAGGAGACCCAGTACTTC.

This clone was seen a handful of times. This chain connects TRBV28 to TRBJ2-7; tentative D call: TRBD1 (6 bases). This CDR3 is 12 amino acids long. Trimming stripped 7 bases from V and 0 bases from J, with 7 bases between. In germline, CDR1 is MDHEN, CDR2 SYDVKM. CDR3 region: CASKGDSYEQYF. CDR3 in DNA: TGTGCCAGCAAGGGGGACTCCTACGAGCAGTACTTC.

The chain combines TRBV7-3 with TRBJ2-1, with unresolved D. Trimming removed 1 base from V and 9 bases from J, with 10 bases in between. In germline, CDR1 is SGHTA, CDR2 FQGTGA. The CDR3 has 13 residues. This CDR3 is CASSLNPRGEQFF. CDR3 DNA sequence: TGTGCCAGCAGCTTAAACCCCCGCGGTGAGCAGTTCTTC.

The rearrangement links TRBV5-5 to TRBJ2-5; no clear D. TRBJ2-7 matches the DNA end more closely, so the J call is doubtful. CDR1 is SGHKS, CDR2 YYEKEE, per germline (reference sequence). The CDR3 has 12 amino acids. The DNA for the CDR3 is TGTGCCAGCAGCTCCTTACCCTACGAGCAGTACTTC. Its protein product is CASSSLPYEQYF.

V and J are TRBV5-1 and TRBJ2-7; 15 bases are a match to TRBD2. Per germline, CDR1 SGHRS and CDR2 YFSETQ. J was trimmed by 4 bases and V by 7 bases; bases with no gene match: 3. There are 14 residues in the CDR3. In DNA form, the CDR3 reads TGCGCCAGCTCCGGGACTAGCGGGAGGTACGAGCAGTACTTC. This gives the protein CASSGTSGRYEQYF.

The count of this clone is one. The CDR3: CASSRGTTYEQYF. Written as DNA, the CDR3 is TGTGCCAGCAGCAGAGGGACAACCTACGAGCAGTACTTC. The chain recombines TRBV6-5 with TRBJ2-7; possibly TRBD1 for D (6 bases). The germline V and J ends were trimmed by 6 bases and 2 bases, with 11 bases remaining between them. From germline, CDR1 is MNHEY and CDR2 SVGAGI. This CDR3 contains 13 residues.

This clone was found many times. CDR3 region: CASSQDGGESGANVLTF. CDR3 DNA sequence: TGTGCCAGCAGCCAAGACGGGGGGGAGTCTGGGGCCAACGTCCTGACTTTC. This chain joins TRBV4-2 and TRBJ2-6; TRBD2 matches at 8 bases. The CDR3 runs 17 residues. Per the germline V gene, CDR1 is LGHNA and CDR2 is YNFKEQ. Germline trimming cut 0 bases from V and 1 base from J; bases unmatched to any gene: 2.

This clone was seen a handful of times. A much larger clone differs from this one at a single base, so this may be a read error. The sample holds other DNA sequences that translate to the same CDR3. V gene TRBV2 combines with J gene TRBJ1-5; D gene ambiguous. With 4 bases removed from V and 2 bases from J, the gap between germline ends came to 3 bases. The germline V gene encodes CDR1 SNHLY and CDR2 FYNNEI. This CDR3 is 12 amino acids long. The CDR3 is CASSGGNQPQHF. In nucleotides, the CDR3 is TGTGCCAGCAGTGGGGGCAATCAGCCCCAGCATTTT. The whole variable domain, filled in from reference TRBV2 and TRBJ1-5, reads EPEVTQTPSHQVTQMGQEVILRCVPISNHLYFYWYRQILGQKVEFLVSFYNNEISEKSEIFDDQFSVERPDGSNFTLKIRSTKLEDSAMYFCASSGGNQPQHFGDGTRLSIL.